This entry lists 31 T cell receptor beta chains sequenced from one sample in a study of T cell responses to AZD1222 COVID-19 vaccine. The table came from immunoSEQ multiplex PCR; TCRdb's copy has only in-frame clones and leaves some out. The sample records about 190,000 clones, almost 95% being singletons. Sequenced material: peripheral blood, taken on day 0 of AZD1222 vaccination. The receptors derive from an adult in good health.

The rearrangement uses TRBV19 and TRBJ1-1; D remains ambiguous. Germline values: CDR1 LNHDA, CDR2 SQIVND (reference sequence). Trimming removed 4 bases from V and 2 bases from J, with 11 bases in between. The CDR3 totals 14 residues. Written as DNA, the CDR3 is TGTGCCAGTAGTAGGACCCGAGTAAACACTGAAGCTTTCTTT. The encoded protein is CASSRTRVNTEAFF.

The chain recombines TRBV5-1 with TRBJ1-2, with 7 bases aligning to TRBD1. CDR1 SGHRS and CDR2 YFSETQ come from the germline V gene. The CDR3 loop spans 16 amino acids. V lost 4 bases and J lost 3; bases outside the gene matches: 12. CDR3 region: CASSPTGDGGDYGYTF. CDR3 DNA sequence: TGCGCCAGCAGCCCCACAGGGGACGGGGGAGACTATGGCTACACCTTC.

J is TRBJ2-1 and V is TRBV19; D perhaps matches TRBD1 (5 bases). CDR1 is LNHDA and CDR2 is SQIVND in the germline V gene (reference sequence). Trimming pared 4 bases from V and 6 bases from J, leaving 13 bases between. The CDR3 length is 14 residues. CDR3 nucleotide sequence: TGTGCCAGTAGTAAACGGAGTAGGGGCAATGAGCAGTTCTTC. Protein product: CASSKRSRGNEQFF.

This rearrangement joins TRBV15 to TRBJ2-3; D unclear. V lost 1 base and J 3 bases, leaving 8 bases between the germline ends. The length of the CDR3 is 14 residues. The germline gives CDR1 LNHNV, CDR2 YYDKDF (reference sequence). The CDR3 loop is CATSRARWTDTQYF. The CDR3 nucleotides are TGTGCCACCAGCAGAGCCCGTTGGACAGATACGCAGTATTTT. The whole variable domain, filled in from reference TRBV15 and TRBJ2-3, reads DAMVIQNPRYQVTQFGKPVTLSCSQTLNHNVMYWYQQKSSQAPKLLFHYYDKDFNNEADTPDNFQSRRPNTSFCFLDIRSPGLGDTAMYLCATSRARWTDTQYFGPGTRLTVL.

This chain links TRBV19 with TRBJ2-5; D call uncertain. The CDR3 loop spans 14 amino acids. Trimming cost V 5 bases and J 1 base, with 11 bases left between them. CDR1 LNHDA and CDR2 SQIVND come from the germline V gene (reference sequence). The CDR3 spells CASSPYATQETQYF. CDR3 DNA: TGTGCCAGTAGTCCGTACGCAACCCAAGAGACCCAGTACTTC.

The chain couples TRBV4-2 to TRBJ1-2; a weak D match, TRBD1 (5 bases). Per germline, CDR1 LGHNA and CDR2 YNFKEQ. V was shortened by 3 bases and J by 4 bases, with 9 bases between the two germline ends. This CDR3 spans 13 amino acids. The CDR3 coding sequence is TGTGCCAGCAGCCATGGGGGGGGCTATGGCTACACCTTC. Translating it yields CASSHGGGYGYTF.

The genes are TRBV28 and TRBJ2-7, with no clear D. Per the germline V gene, CDR1 is MDHEN and CDR2 is SYDVKM. The V end was cut by 5 bases, the J end by 1 base, with 12 bases between. This CDR3 is built from 14 residues. The CDR3 is CASSTATNSYEQYF. CDR3 in DNA: TGTGCCAGCAGTACCGCGACAAATTCCTACGAGCAGTACTTC.

In nucleotides, the CDR3 is TGCGCCAGCAGCCTTTTGACAGGGATGGGCAATGAGCAGTTCTTC. Its protein product is CASSLLTGMGNEQFF. V usage is TRBV4-1 and J usage is TRBJ2-1, with 7 bases identical to TRBD1. CDR3 length: 15 amino acids. Losses at the gene ends were 4 bases for V and 6 bases for J; bases not matched to a gene: 9. Germline-derived CDR1 and CDR2 are MGHRA and YSYEKL.

The chain couples TRBV18 to TRBJ2-7; 11 nucleotides match TRBD2. Germline V lookup: CDR1 KGHSH, CDR2 LQKENI. The junction had 1 base not matched to a gene; V was cut back by 2 bases and J by 4 bases. The CDR3 consists of 14 residues. The CDR3 protein is CASSPTSGSYEQYF. Here the CDR3 DNA reads TGTGCCAGCTCACCAACTAGCGGGAGTTACGAGCAGTACTTC.

This chain connects TRBV30 to TRBJ2-7; D possibly corresponds to TRBD2 (5 bases). V lost 3 bases to trimming and J lost 2 bases, with 11 bases between them. The CDR3 sequence is 13 residues long. CDR1 and CDR2 (germline): GTSNPN, SVGIG (reference sequence). The CDR3 region is CAWSSGTTYEQYF. CDR3 nucleotide sequence: TGTGCCTGGAGCAGCGGTACTACCTACGAGCAGTACTTC.

The chain has TRBV29-1 and TRBJ2-1, with TRBD2 identical over 11 bases. V lost 2 bases and J lost 9; bases outside the gene matches: 6. Per the germline V gene, CDR1 is SQVTM and CDR2 is ANQGSEA. This CDR3 region has 14 residues. In DNA form, the CDR3 reads TGCAGCGTTGAAAGGCTAGCGGGAGGAATTGAGCAGTTCTTC. It encodes CSVERLAGGIEQFF.

The chain combines TRBV18 with TRBJ1-5; D call uncertain. The CDR3 runs to 13 residues. Per the germline V gene, CDR1 is KGHSH and CDR2 is LQKENI. The V gene lost 2 bases and the J gene lost 6 bases, with 8 bases spanning the gap. DNA of the CDR3: TGTGCCAGCTCACCAGTTCCCTTTCAGCCCCAGCATTTT. This encodes CASSPVPFQPQHF.

The genes are TRBV27 and TRBJ2-6, with D unclear. Trimming pared 4 bases from V and 4 bases from J, leaving 8 bases between. The CDR3 contains 14 residues. CDR1 is MNHEY, CDR2 SMNVEV, per germline (reference sequence). In DNA form, the CDR3 reads TGTGCCAGCAGTTCCCTTGTGGGGGCCAACGTCCTGACTTTC. Residues: CASSSLVGANVLTF.

The chain recombines TRBV6-2 or TRBV6-3 with TRBJ1-6, with unresolved D. This CDR3 is 12 amino acids long. Germline V gives CDR1 MNHEY, CDR2 SVGEGT. Trimming cost V 5 bases and J 6 bases, with 5 bases left between them. The CDR3 DNA follows: TGTGCCAGCAGTACCAGTAATTCACCCCTCCACTTT. Protein sequence: CASSTSNSPLHF.

The chain recombines TRBV7-2 with TRBJ1-2, with 7 bases that match TRBD1. The germline V gene has CDR1 SGHTA and CDR2 FQGNSA. CDR3 length: 13 residues. With 7 bases clipped from V and 3 bases from J, the junction kept 5 bases outside the gene matches. The CDR3 region is CASTVDRDYGYTF. CDR3 coding DNA: TGTGCCAGCACTGTAGACAGGGACTATGGCTACACCTTC.

The rearrangement uses TRBV6-5 and TRBJ1-5; the D is unclear. The germline V gene has CDR1 MNHEY and CDR2 SVGAGI. The CDR3 consists of 15 residues. With 2 bases removed from V and 4 bases from J, the gap between germline ends came to 12 bases. This CDR3 is CASSYGIGPNQPQHF. DNA of the CDR3: TGTGCCAGCAGTTACGGTATAGGACCAAATCAGCCCCAGCATTTT.

In nucleotides, the CDR3 is TGTGCCAGCGAAGGAGAGGGGGCTAATGAAAAACTGTTTTTT. As protein: CASEGEGANEKLFF. The chain couples TRBV28 to TRBJ1-4; possible D gene TRBD1, 6 bases. Germline values: CDR1 MDHEN, CDR2 SYDVKM. V was trimmed by 8 bases and J by 3 bases, leaving 13 bases between them. The CDR3 extends over 14 amino acids.

This chain links TRBV28 with TRBJ2-5; no reliable D call. CDR3 length: 11 amino acids. V gave up 7 bases and J gave up 2 bases, with 5 bases separating them. CDR1 and CDR2 from the germline V gene are MDHEN and SYDVKM. In DNA form, the CDR3 reads TGTGCCAGCAAGTTACAAGAGACCCAGTACTTC. Protein sequence: CASKLQETQYF.

V usage is TRBV28 and J usage is TRBJ2-5; TRBD2 matches at 8 bases. The CDR3 is 14 residues long. V trimming: 5 bases; J trimming: 7 bases; junction bases outside the gene matches: 9. Germline V gene lookup returns CDR1 MDHEN and CDR2 SYDVKM. The CDR3 DNA sequence: TGTGCCAGCAGTCCCCTCGGGGGGGGAGGGACCCAGTACTTC. It translates to CASSPLGGGGTQYF.

Notes on this clone: This same CDR3 is encoded by further DNA sequences in the sample. The V call is TRBV28, the J call TRBJ1-2, with D unresolved. The germline V gene has CDR1 MDHEN and CDR2 SYDVKM. The CDR3 runs to 13 residues. Between the trimmed V and J ends, which lost 2 bases and 4 bases, there was a span of 8 bases. Written as DNA, the CDR3 is TGTGCCAGCAGTTTACTCGGAATCTATGGCTACACCTTC. Its translation: CASSLLGIYGYTF.

The chain uses TRBV19 and TRBJ2-7; 7 nucleotides agree with TRBD1. The J segment lost 2 bases and the V segment lost 5 bases, leaving 9 bases of the junction unmatched. The CDR3 contains 15 residues. Per germline, CDR1 LNHDA and CDR2 SQIVND (reference sequence). DNA for the CDR3: TGTGCCAGTAGTGCTGGGACAGTAACACCCTACGAGCAGTACTTC. Protein product: CASSAGTVTPYEQYF.

The chain is built from TRBV25-1 and TRBJ1-6; 9 bases fit TRBD1. This CDR3 is 15 amino acids long. The V segment lost 2 bases and the J segment 9 bases; nucleotides outside the gene matches: 5. Germline values: CDR1 MGHDK, CDR2 SYGVNS. The CDR3 sequence: CASSERTGGGSPLHF. The CDR3 DNA reads as TGTGCCAGCAGTGAAAGAACAGGGGGCGGTTCACCCCTCCACTTT.

The rearrangement uses TRBV19 and TRBJ2-7, with a weak D call TRBD1 (6 bases). The ends were cut back, 4 bases at V and 6 bases at J, with 16 bases in the middle. Germline-derived CDR1 and CDR2 are LNHDA and SQIVND (reference sequence). CDR3 length: 14 amino acids. The CDR3 DNA follows: TGTGCCAGTAGTACCAGGGGTAGGGTTTCCGAGCAGTACTTC. Translated, it gives CASSTRGRVSEQYF.

J is TRBJ1-1 and V is TRBV5-6; no definite D call. Germline V gene lookup returns CDR1 SGHDT and CDR2 YYEEEE. The CDR3 loop spans 17 amino acids. Between the trimmed V and J ends, which lost 0 bases and 4 bases, there was a span of 19 bases. In nucleotides, the CDR3 is TGTGCCAGCAGCTTGGTAGGAGGTTCGGGTTACTTCACTGAAGCTTTCTTT. This sequence encodes CASSLVGGSGYFTEAFF.

The rearrangement uses TRBV5-6 and TRBJ2-7; 8 positions match TRBD2. J lost 6 bases, V lost 4 bases, and 12 bases had no gene match. CDR3 length: 15 residues. CDR1 is SGHDT and CDR2 is YYEEEE in the germline V gene. The CDR3 DNA sequence: TGTGCCAGCAGCCTACCGGGACTAGGAGGGGTCGAGCAGTACTTC. Encoded protein: CASSLPGLGGVEQYF.

The chain has TRBV7-2 and TRBJ2-6; 10 bases align to TRBD1. This CDR3 has 18 amino acids. Germline V gene sequence: CDR1 SGHTA, CDR2 FQGNSA. The junction had 7 bases not matched to a gene; V was cut back by 5 bases and J by 0 bases. CDR3 region: CASSLAGTGVSGANVLTF. The CDR3 nucleotides are TGTGCCAGCAGCCTGGCCGGGACAGGGGTCTCTGGGGCCAACGTCCTGACTTTC.

V is TRBV7-3 and J is TRBJ2-2, with 9 positions matching TRBD1. V shed 4 bases, J shed 13 bases, and the junction held 7 bases outside the gene matches. The CDR3 has 13 residues. Germline V gene lookup returns CDR1 SGHTA and CDR2 FQGTGA. The CDR3 loop is CASSWGTGRPLFF. The CDR3 nucleotides read TGTGCCAGCAGCTGGGGGACAGGGCGACCGCTGTTTTTT.

The chain carries TRBV7-2 and TRBJ2-2; 14 nucleotides agree with TRBD2. Per germline, CDR1 SGHTA and CDR2 FQGNSA. V gave up 5 bases and J gave up 5 bases; unmatched junction bases: 10. The CDR3 covers 18 residues. For the CDR3, the DNA is TGTGCCAGCAGCCAAGGACTAGCGGGAGGTGCGTCTACCGGGGAGCTGTTTTTT. The encoded protein is CASSQGLAGGASTGELFF.

The V and J genes are TRBV25-1 and TRBJ2-1; TRBD2 matches 7 bases. Germline V lookup: CDR1 MGHDK, CDR2 SYGVNS. The CDR3 is 14 amino acids. V lost 8 bases, J lost 2 bases, and 6 bases stayed unmatched. Here the CDR3 reads CASQPAGTYNEQFF. CDR3 coding DNA: TGTGCCAGCCAACCAGCGGGGACCTACAATGAGCAGTTCTTC.

This chain joins TRBV24-1 and TRBJ2-7; TRBD1 matches at 7 bases. CDR1 is KGHDR and CDR2 is SFDVKD in the germline V gene. V was pared by 5 bases and J by 3 bases, with 9 bases of the junction left unmatched. CDR3 length: 15 amino acids. Here the CDR3 reads CATSARQGLGYEQYF. CDR3 sequence (DNA): TGTGCCACCAGTGCCAGACAGGGATTGGGCTACGAGCAGTACTTC.

This rearrangement joins TRBV4-2 to TRBJ2-6; maybe TRBD2 (6 bases). This CDR3 is built from 17 residues. Germline V gives CDR1 LGHNA, CDR2 YNFKEQ. V was trimmed by 4 bases and J by 0 bases, leaving 13 bases between them. The CDR3: CASSPSGSRSGANVLTF. CDR3 nucleotide sequence: TGTGCCAGCAGCCCTTCCGGGAGCCGCTCTGGGGCCAACGTCCTGACTTTC.